This T cell receptor beta chain was documented in a study of blood T cell repertoires in COVID-19. Study-wide background: Specimens from acute and convalescent COVID-19 originated in the United States, Italy and Spain. Sample material is recorded as cDNA or gDNA derived from T cells, B-cell-depleted T cells, or PBMCs.

In the original processing: For nucleated cells, counts were estimated from reference gene primer amplification. TCRdb keeps only in-frame clones here, not all; method: immunoSEQ multiplex PCR. Clone size and the V and J calls come from that table; the DNA yielded D and trimming. The sample carries roughly 74,000 clones, 84% recorded once. The sequence derives from a man between 65 and 85 years old with acute or convalescent COVID-19. Sequencing was done on a sample of peripheral blood.

CDR3 loop: CASSLGRGGEKLFF. In nucleotides, the CDR3 is TGTGCCAGCAGCTTGGGGAGGGGTGGTGAAAAACTGTTTTTT. The rearrangement uses TRBV7-2 and TRBJ1-4, with D possibly being TRBD1 (5 bases). There are 14 residues in the CDR3. Germline lookup yields CDR1 SGHTA and CDR2 FQGNSA. V gave up 3 bases and J gave up 7 bases, with 12 bases separating them.